These 22 T cell receptor beta chains came from one sample sequenced in a study of Ad26.COV2.S vaccination and SARS-CoV-2 variants. As for treatment: roughly 18 received Ad26.COV2.S at low or high dose, single or two shots; 5 received placebo; per-sample allocation not given. Sampling was performed 63 days after the first vaccine or placebo injection. The data were produced by immunoSEQ multiplex PCR, yet TCRdb's version contains in-frame clones alone and is incomplete. This sample carries 380,000 or so clones, around 82% of them seen once, and the ten largest clones take 7.4%. This sample comprised peripheral blood, obtained in a trial of Ad26.COV2.S vaccine versus placebo. These receptors originate from a person between 18 and 59 years old who received the Ad26.COV2.S COVID-19 vaccine or a placebo.

The chain recombines TRBV11-2 with TRBJ2-7; maybe TRBD1 (6 bases). The length of the CDR3 is 17 residues. V was pared by 1 base and J by 4 bases, with 20 bases between. Per germline, CDR1 SGHAT and CDR2 FQNNGV. The CDR3 bases are TGTGCCAGCAGCTTAGTCAAGGGGACGCAGGGGTTATACGAGCAGTACTTC. Translating it yields CASSLVKGTQGLYEQYF.

This chain joins TRBV19 and TRBJ1-2, with D tentatively TRBD1 (5 bases). The V gene lost 3 bases and the J gene lost 0 bases, with 11 bases spanning the gap. The V gene's germline CDR1 is LNHDA and CDR2 SQIVND (reference sequence). This CDR3 is built from 15 residues. The CDR3 loop reads CASSMRGTANYGYTF. DNA of the CDR3: TGTGCCAGTAGTATGAGGGGCACAGCTAACTATGGCTACACCTTC. Complete variable domain (other parts from reference TRBV19 and TRBJ1-2): DGGITQSPKYLFRKEGQNVTLSCEQNLNHDAMYWYRQDPGQGLRLIYYSQIVNDFQKGDIAEGYSVSREKKESFPLTVTSAQKNPTAFYLCASSMRGTANYGYTFGSGTRLTVV.

This clone was picked up one time. This chain joins TRBV5-1 and TRBJ2-6; tentatively, D is TRBD2 (5 bases). This CDR3 spans 16 amino acids. V shed 0 bases and J shed 0 bases, with 7 bases lying between them. CDR1 SGHRS and CDR2 YFSETQ come from the germline V gene. CDR3 amino acids: CASSLVGSSGANVLTF. In nucleotides, the CDR3 is TGCGCCAGCAGCTTGGTTGGGAGCTCTGGGGCCAACGTCCTGACTTTC.

The chain carries TRBV9 and TRBJ2-7; D not certain. Germline V gives CDR1 SGDLS, CDR2 YYNGEE. The CDR3 totals 14 residues. The V and J ends lost 0 bases and 5 bases respectively, with 12 bases between them. The CDR3 here is CASSVGWLIHEQYF. The CDR3 bases are TGTGCCAGCAGCGTAGGGTGGTTAATCCACGAGCAGTACTTC.

This sequence joins TRBV18 and TRBJ2-7, with 7 bases aligning to TRBD2. The CDR3 sequence is 15 residues long. Germline CDR1 reads KGHSH; CDR2 reads LQKENI. Losses at the gene ends were 0 bases for V and 9 bases for J; bases not matched to a gene: 11. The CDR3 sequence is CASSPPSGTRSGQYF. The CDR3, as DNA: TGTGCCAGCTCACCACCCAGCGGGACCCGCTCCGGGCAGTACTTC.

The chain employs TRBV2 and TRBJ1-1; D is perhaps TRBD1 (6 bases). CDR1 and CDR2 from the germline V gene are SNHLY and FYNNEI. The CDR3 consists of 15 residues. V was shortened by 2 bases and J by 8 bases, with 18 bases between the two germline ends. This chain's CDR3 is CASSERAGALREAFF. The CDR3 bases are TGTGCCAGCAGTGAACGGGCAGGGGCCTTACGCGAAGCTTTCTTT.

Only one count was recorded for this clone. This chain's CDR3 is CSAAGTATDTF. CDR3 bases: TGCAGCGCCGCCGGGACAGCAACGGACACCTTC. The chain has TRBV29-1 and TRBJ1-2; TRBD1 matches at 7 bases. CDR3 size: 11 residues. The trim removed 7 bases at V and 12 bases at J, leaving 11 bases unmatched. Germline CDR1 is SQVTM and CDR2 is ANQGSEA.

The CDR3 sequence: CASSQDQDAQYF. For the CDR3, the DNA is TGCGCCAGCAGCCAAGACCAGGATGCGCAGTATTTT. The chain joins TRBV4-1 to TRBJ2-3; D gene ambiguous. Deletions cut 0 bases from V and 10 bases from J, with 8 bases between. Germline lookup yields CDR1 MGHRA and CDR2 YSYEKL. The CDR3 has 12 residues.

The V and J genes are TRBV5-1 and TRBJ2-3; unclear D gene. Germline values: CDR1 SGHRS, CDR2 YFSETQ. The germline V and J ends were trimmed by 3 bases and 0 bases, with 14 bases remaining between them. The CDR3 length is 16 residues. This CDR3 reads CASSSAPRSSTDTQYF. The DNA of the CDR3 is TGCGCCAGCAGCTCCGCTCCAAGATCTAGCACAGATACGCAGTATTTT.

This clone was seen only once. This rearrangement joins TRBV6-5 to TRBJ1-4; TRBD1 is a possible D gene (5 bases). The germline V gene has CDR1 MNHEY and CDR2 SVGAGI. V was trimmed by 8 bases and J by 8 bases, leaving 12 bases between them. The length of the CDR3 is 12 residues. CDR3 residues: CASGVRGEKLFF. The CDR3 DNA reads TGTGCCAGCGGCGTAAGGGGCGAAAAACTGTTTTTT.

With regard to this clone: Additional DNA sequences in this sample encode the identical CDR3. The chain recombines TRBV6-5 with TRBJ1-1; D gene ambiguous. Trimming shortened V by 3 bases and J by 2 bases, and 7 bases separated the two germline ends. The V gene's germline CDR1 is MNHEY and CDR2 SVGAGI. This CDR3 is built from 13 residues. Written as DNA, the CDR3 is TGTGCCAGCAGTTATCCGGGAAACACTGAAGCTTTCTTT. Residues: CASSYPGNTEAFF.

The rearrangement joins TRBV6-1 to TRBJ2-3; D is ambiguous. This CDR3 is built from 15 residues. The V and J ends lost 2 bases and 2 bases respectively, with 11 bases between them. Germline CDR1 is MNHNS and CDR2 is SASEGT. DNA for the CDR3: TGTGCCAGCAGTGAAAATAGTGTGCACACAGATACGCAGTATTTT. This codes for CASSENSVHTDTQYF.

This chain joins TRBV29-1 and TRBJ1-5; no firm D call. The CDR3 totals 13 residues. CDR1 is SQVTM and CDR2 is ANQGSEA in the germline V gene. Trimming shortened V by 5 bases and J by 5 bases, and 13 bases separated the two germline ends. Written as DNA, the CDR3 is TGCAGCGTTCAAACAGCCCCGCATCAGCCCCAGCATTTT. It translates to CSVQTAPHQPQHF.

The V and J genes are TRBV24-1 and TRBJ2-3, with 8 bases that match TRBD2. The CDR3 runs 17 residues. The germline CDR1 and CDR2 sequences are KGHDR and SFDVKD. The V and J ends lost 4 bases and 3 bases, in that order; junction bases with no gene match: 11. The CDR3: CATSDRGGGRMTDTQYF. The CDR3 DNA is TGTGCCACCAGTGACCGGGGCGGCGGGAGGATGACAGATACGCAGTATTTT.

The chain carries TRBV6-4 and TRBJ2-2; D possibly uses TRBD1 or TRBD2 (5 bases each). V was cut by 0 bases and J by 1 base, with 9 bases left in between. Germline V gives CDR1 MRHNA, CDR2 SNTAGT. The CDR3 covers 16 residues. The CDR3 spells CASSDSRGKNTGELFF. CDR3 bases: TGTGCCAGCAGTGACTCCCGGGGCAAGAACACCGGGGAGCTGTTTTTT.

The CDR3 sequence: CASSAAGGQETQYF. CDR3 nucleotides: TGTGCCAGCAGCGCCGCAGGGGGCCAAGAGACCCAGTACTTC. V usage is TRBV9 and J usage is TRBJ2-5; 7 nucleotides align to TRBD1. Germline CDR1 SGDLS, CDR2 YYNGEE. The CDR3 runs to 14 residues. The junction had 3 bases not matched to a gene; V was cut back by 3 bases and J by 1 base.

V is TRBV5-5 and J is TRBJ2-1; tentatively, D is TRBD1 or TRBD2 (5 bases each). The V end lost 4 bases, the J end lost 7 bases, and 24 bases lay between the germline ends. Germline values: CDR1 SGHKS, CDR2 YYEKEE (reference sequence). The CDR3 totals 17 residues. The CDR3 loop is CASSAIGAAGFGNEQFF. The DNA of the CDR3 is TGTGCCAGCAGCGCGATCGGGGCCGCCGGTTTTGGGAATGAGCAGTTCTTC.

The gene calls are TRBV30 and TRBJ2-7; perhaps TRBD2 as D (5 bases). The V end was cut by 0 bases, the J end by 2 bases, with 14 bases between. The CDR3 has 15 amino acids. Germline V gene lookup returns CDR1 GTSNPN and CDR2 SVGIG (reference sequence). As DNA, the CDR3 is TGTGCCTGGAGTGTACTGGAGGACCCAACCTACGAGCAGTACTTC. Translating it yields CAWSVLEDPTYEQYF.

As regards this clone: This may stem from a read error, because a much larger clone lies one nucleotide away. Other nucleotide sequences in the sample specify the same CDR3. This chain connects TRBV11-2 to TRBJ2-7; D remains ambiguous. The V gene lost 1 base and the J gene lost 3 bases, with 4 bases spanning the gap. Germline V gene data show CDR1 as SGHAT and CDR2 as FQNNGV. This CDR3 region has 12 residues. The CDR3 protein is CASSLAGYEQYF. CDR3 in DNA: TGTGCCAGCAGCTTAGCGGGCTACGAGCAGTACTTC. Together with reference TRBV11-2 and TRBJ2-7, the CDR3 gives the full variable domain: EAGVAQSPRYKIIEKRQSVAFWCNPISGHATLYWYQQILGQGPKLLIQFQNNGVVDDSQLPKDRFSAERLKGVDSTLKIQPAKLEDSAVYLCASSLAGYEQYFGPGTRLTVT.

This clone appeared a few times. V gene TRBV6-6 combines with J gene TRBJ1-3; no definite D call. CDR1 is MNHNY and CDR2 is SVGAGI in the germline V gene (reference sequence). V was cut by 7 bases and J by 2 bases, with 18 bases left in between. The CDR3 covers 16 residues. CDR3 in amino acids: CASTVWEALTGNTIYF. The CDR3 region has the DNA TGTGCCAGCACCGTTTGGGAAGCCTTAACTGGAAACACCATATATTTT.

This clone showed up just once. The rearrangement links TRBV19 to TRBJ1-1; D possibly corresponds to TRBD1 (5 bases). Germline V gene data show CDR1 as LNHDA and CDR2 as SQIVND (reference sequence). The ends were cut back, 7 bases at V and 5 bases at J, with 17 bases in the middle. This CDR3 has 14 residues. The CDR3 DNA reads as TGTGCCAGTAACCCGGGACGGGCGGGGACTGAAGCTTTCTTT. Its protein is CASNPGRAGTEAFF.

The DNA of the CDR3 is TGTGCCACCAGTGTGGGACTGGGCACAGATACGCAGTATTTT. Residues: CATSVGLGTDTQYF. This rearrangement joins TRBV24-1 to TRBJ2-3, with D possibly being TRBD2 (6 bases). V lost 5 bases to trimming and J lost 1 base, with 9 bases between them. Germline lookup yields CDR1 KGHDR and CDR2 SFDVKD. The CDR3 is made up of 14 amino acids.